A selection of T cell receptor beta chains follows, all from one sample in a study of beta chain features in type 1 diabetes. Sequencing was performed with immunoSEQ multiplex PCR; in TCRdb, only in-frame clones are kept and a portion is missing. Of around 430,000 clones listed, about 30% are singletons. The sequenced sample consisted of naive CD4+ T cells from blood. The receptors were gathered from a man younger than 30 in good health. The CDR3 runs from the conserved cysteine through the conserved F or W. A D gene is named only where the DNA matches it firmly. Part of the rows lack a size; the others show once, few, many or a class for expanded clones.

clone_size j_call d_call v_call cdr3_nt cdr3_aa
few TRBJ1-5 - TRBV4-3 TGCGCCAGCAGCCAAGTCAGGCTTGGGGGTCAGCCCCAGCATTTT CASSQVRLGGQPQHF
- TRBJ1-1 TRBD1 TRBV30 TGTGCCTGGAGCTACGGACAGGGGTATAGAGCTTTCTTT CAWSYGQGYRAFF
- TRBJ1-2 - TRBV11-2 TGTGCCACCTACTCCCCCTTTAACTATGGCTACACCTTC CATYSPFNYGYTF
- TRBJ1-4 - TRBV30 TGTGCCTGGAGTTTGCGACGGGCCTCCGCAGAACTGTTTTTT CAWSLRRASAELFF
- TRBJ2-7 TRBD1 TRBV18 TGTGCCAGCTCACCCCCAGCCGGGACAGGGGGTGACGAGCAGTACTTC CASSPPAGTGGDEQYF
few TRBJ2-7 - TRBV30 TGTGCCTGGAGTGGCACTAGCATTCACTCCGAGCAGTACTTC CAWSGTSIHSEQYF
few TRBJ2-2 TRBD2 TRBV2 TGTGCCAGCGGGCGGGAGTCGGCAACCGGGGAGCTGTTTTTT CASGRESATGELFF
- TRBJ2-7 TRBD2 TRBV7-9 TGTGCCAGCAGCATTAGCGGGAGCGGGGAGCAGTACTTC CASSISGSGEQYF
few TRBJ2-1 TRBD2 TRBV7-2 TGTGCCAGCAGCTTAAGGCTAGCGGTATCCTACAATGAGCAGTTCTTC CASSLRLAVSYNEQFF
once TRBJ2-5 - TRBV9 TGTGCCAGCAGCCCCCGCTACCAAGAGACCCAGTACTTC CASSPRYQETQYF
- TRBJ1-4 - TRBV30 TGTGCCTGGAGCGTTGTGGGCCTTACAACTAATGAAAAACTGTTTTTT CAWSVVGLTTNEKLFF
- TRBJ2-5 - TRBV7-2 TGTGCCAGCAGCTTATGGCTAGTGGAAGAGACCCAGTACTTC CASSLWLVEETQYF
- TRBJ2-1 - TRBV14 TGTGCCAGCAGCCACTCAAAAGGGAACCTTTACAATGAGCAGTTCTTC CASSHSKGNLYNEQFF
- TRBJ2-1 - TRBV5-6 TGTGCCAGCAGCCGGCGGAGGGCCGGCTCCTACAATGAGCAGTTCTTC CASSRRRAGSYNEQFF
few TRBJ1-2 - TRBV29-1 TGCAGCGTTGTTGACAGGAGCTATGGCTACACCTTC CSVVDRSYGYTF
- TRBJ2-7 - TRBV29-1 TGCAGCGTTCTGGTCAGGGAATACGAGCAGTACTTC CSVLVREYEQYF
- TRBJ2-7 - TRBV14 TGTGCCAGCAGCCCAGGGGTTAGACAGTACTTC CASSPGVRQYF
- TRBJ1-4 - TRBV29-1 TGCAGCGTTGGGGAAAACCTTAATGAAAAACTGTTTTTT CSVGENLNEKLFF
- TRBJ2-4 - TRBV6-5 TGTGCCACCCGGCCAGGGTATTACGCCAAAAACATTCAGTACTTC CATRPGYYAKNIQYF
- TRBJ1-2 TRBD1 TRBV4-1 TGCGCCAGCAGCCTCCTGACAGGGGAGGGCTACACCTTC CASSLLTGEGYTF
few TRBJ2-1 - TRBV30 TGTGCCTGGAGTGCCAGACTTGACAATGAGCAGTTCTTC CAWSARLDNEQFF
- TRBJ2-3 TRBD2 TRBV27 TGTGCCAGCAGTTTATTCCTAGCGGGAGCTCCAGATACGCAGTATTTT CASSLFLAGAPDTQYF
- TRBJ2-6 - TRBV7-9 TGTGCCAGCAGCTTCCTCGACAGTTACCGGGCCAACGTCCTGACTTTC CASSFLDSYRANVLTF
- TRBJ1-1 - TRBV10-3 TGTGCCATCAGTGAGATCGAGGAGACTGAAGCTTTCTTT CAISEIEETEAFF
- TRBJ2-1 TRBD2 TRBV5-1 TGCGCCAGCAGCCCGCTGCCCCTAGCGGGAGAAAATGAGCAGTTCTTC CASSPLPLAGENEQFF
- TRBJ2-2 - TRBV23-1 TGCGCCAGCAGCTACAGGGCTAAGGTGAACACCGGGGAGCTGTTTTTT CASSYRAKVNTGELFF
- TRBJ2-7 TRBD1 TRBV2 TGTGCCAGCAGAAGGGACAGGGACTCCTACGAGCAGTACTTC CASRRDRDSYEQYF
few TRBJ1-2 - TRBV7-9 TGTGCCAGCAGCTTAGCGAACGACGGCTACACCTTC CASSLANDGYTF
few TRBJ2-1 - TRBV30 TGTGCCTGGAAAGAAGGGCCCAACTACAATGAGCAGTTCTTC CAWKEGPNYNEQFF
- TRBJ2-7 - TRBV10-3 TGTGCCATCAGTGATGAGGCCAGAGCCTACGAGCAGTACTTC CAISDEARAYEQYF
- TRBJ2-7 - TRBV7-9 TGTGCCAGCAGCTTAATGGGGGAAACCTACTTC CASSLMGETYF
- TRBJ2-7 - TRBV18 TGTGCCAGCTCACCAATGGGCTACGAGCAGTACTTC CASSPMGYEQYF
- TRBJ2-7 - TRBV2 TGTGCCAGCACCCGTGGTTACGAGCAGTACTTC CASTRGYEQYF
- TRBJ2-3 TRBD2 TRBV4-2 TGTGCCAGCAGCCGGACTAGCGGTCTCACAGATACGCAGTATTTT CASSRTSGLTDTQYF
- TRBJ2-3 TRBD1 TRBV9 TGTGCCAGCAGCGTACCGGGACAGGGGGTGACAGATACGCAGTATTTT CASSVPGQGVTDTQYF
- TRBJ1-1 - TRBV27 TGTGCCAGCCTAGCCGCGGGGGGATACACTGAAGCTTTCTTT CASLAAGGYTEAFF
- TRBJ2-7 - TRBV7-3 TGTGCCAGCAGCCTCCAGGGCTCCGCTGGCGAGCAGTACTTC CASSLQGSAGEQYF
- TRBJ2-1 TRBD2 TRBV27 TGTGCCAGCAGTTTATTAGGCCGGGCTAGCGGGATATACAATGAGCAGTTCTTC CASSLLGRASGIYNEQFF
- TRBJ2-6 TRBD1 TRBV28 TGTGCCAGCAGTCCCGACAGGGCTGGGGCCAACGTCCTGACTTTC CASSPDRAGANVLTF
few TRBJ1-2 TRBD1 TRBV4-1 TGCGCCAGCAGCCAAACCGGGACAGGGGTCGACTATGGCTACACCTTC CASSQTGTGVDYGYTF
few TRBJ2-3 - TRBV4-1 TGCGCCAGCAGCCAAGATCAAGGGCGAAACACAGATACGCAGTATTTT CASSQDQGRNTDTQYF
few TRBJ2-7 - TRBV5-1 TGCGCCAGCAGCTTCGGACAGCTAGCGACCGAGCAGTACTTC CASSFGQLATEQYF
- TRBJ1-5 - TRBV9 TGTGCCAGCAGCGCGAGCTCAGGGGTTGATCAGCCCCAGCATTTT CASSASSGVDQPQHF
- TRBJ2-7 - TRBV20-1 TGCAGTGCCAAAAGCTACGAGCAGTACTTC CSAKSYEQYF
- TRBJ2-7 TRBD2 TRBV25-1 TGTGCCAGCAGGGATCAGACTAGCGGAAGCTCCTACGAGCAGTACTTC CASRDQTSGSSYEQYF
- TRBJ2-1 - TRBV19 TGTGCCAGTAGTATTGTGGCAGGGGCTAACAATGAGCAGTTCTTC CASSIVAGANNEQFF
few TRBJ2-1 - TRBV30 TGTGCCTGGAGGGACGGGAGTCGATACAATGAGCAGTTCTTC CAWRDGSRYNEQFF
- TRBJ2-6 - TRBV28 TGTGCCAGCAGTTTGGACCCCTCTGCGTCTGGGGCCAACGTCCTGACTTTC CASSLDPSASGANVLTF
- TRBJ2-1 - TRBV2 TGTGCCAGCAGTGAAGTCCTCGAGCAGTTCTTC CASSEVLEQFF
few TRBJ2-5 - TRBV7-2 TGTGCCAGCAGCCGGGGGACAGCCTCTCAAGAGACCCAGTACTTC CASSRGTASQETQYF
once TRBJ2-7 - TRBV5-1 TGCGCCAGCAGCTCCCCTGAGAAAGCCGAGCAGTACTTC CASSSPEKAEQYF
few TRBJ2-5 - TRBV30 TGTGCCTGGAGTGTGCGCAGAGAAGAGACCCAGTACTTC CAWSVRREETQYF
- TRBJ1-5 - TRBV25-1 TGTGCCAGCAGTGAATGGGGGCAGGGTGATCAGCCCCAGCATTTT CASSEWGQGDQPQHF
few TRBJ2-7 - TRBV18 TGTGCCAGCTCACCACTGACGAACGACCTCTCCTACGAGCAGTACTTC CASSPLTNDLSYEQYF
- TRBJ2-1 TRBD2 TRBV10-3 TGTGCCATCAGCGGTAACGGGACTAGCGAGTTCAATGAGCAGTTCTTC CAISGNGTSEFNEQFF
- TRBJ2-7 TRBD1 TRBV5-4 TGTGCCAGCAGCGCTAGACAGGGGAGCTCCTACGAGCAGTACTTC CASSARQGSSYEQYF
- TRBJ2-3 - TRBV6-1 TGTGCCAGCAGTGAAAGGTTTACAGCTTCTGGCACAGATACGCAGTATTTT CASSERFTASGTDTQYF